The 31 T cell receptor beta chains below were found in one sample sequenced in a study of blood T cell repertoires in COVID-19. Method: immunoSEQ multiplex PCR; TCRdb's copy keeps in-frame clones and lacks some. Of about 270,000 clones listed, under 95% are singletons. Sequences were obtained from PBMCs or T cells enriched from blood (not recorded which). These receptors were obtained from a woman aged 40 to 50 with acute COVID-19.

This clone showed up just a few times. The genes are TRBV19 and TRBJ1-1; the D is unclear. The CDR3 runs to 15 residues. V dropped 2 bases and J dropped 1 base, with 11 bases sitting between them. Germline-derived CDR1 and CDR2 are LNHDA and SQIVND (reference sequence). In DNA, the CDR3 is TGTGCCAGTAGTATAAAGTATCAGCGGAACACTGAAGCTTTCTTT. This gives the protein CASSIKYQRNTEAFF.

The chain combines TRBV6-2 or TRBV6-3 with TRBJ2-7; TRBD1 aligns across 8 bases. With V trimmed by 4 bases and J by 6 bases, 14 bases remained unmatched. From germline, CDR1 is MNHEY and CDR2 SVGEGT. CDR3 size: 16 residues. CDR3 sequence reads: CASSSPLRDRTPEQYF. CDR3 nucleotides: TGTGCCAGCAGTTCGCCGCTCCGGGACAGGACCCCCGAGCAGTACTTC.

This chain links TRBV3-1 (or the pseudogene TRBV3-2) with TRBJ2-5; TRBD1 aligns across 7 bases. The CDR3 is 13 residues long. The germline gives CDR1 LGHDT, CDR2 YNNKEL (reference sequence). V gave up 4 bases and J gave up 9 bases; unmatched junction bases: 8. DNA of the CDR3: TGTGCCAGCAGCCCAGGGGGTTCTCAGGCCCAGTACTTC. Protein sequence: CASSPGGSQAQYF.

The rearrangement uses TRBV15 and TRBJ2-7; 7 bases match TRBD1. CDR1 and CDR2 (germline): LNHNV, YYDKDF (reference sequence). This CDR3 spans 15 amino acids. The V gene end was trimmed by 9 bases and the J gene end by 3 bases; junction bases not matched to a gene: 14. CDR3 amino acids: CATRDSTLSSYEQYF. The CDR3 DNA sequence: TGTGCCACACGGGACAGCACGTTGTCTAGCTACGAGCAGTACTTC.

This chain joins TRBV4-1 and TRBJ2-5; weak D call: TRBD1 (6 bases). The germline V gene encodes CDR1 MGHRA and CDR2 YSYEKL. Trimming shortened V by 4 bases and J by 5 bases, and 14 bases separated the two germline ends. The length of the CDR3 is 14 residues. This CDR3 reads CASSRSGTFETQYF. CDR3 sequence (DNA): TGCGCCAGCAGCCGATCCGGGACATTCGAGACCCAGTACTTC.

This rearrangement joins TRBV5-1 to TRBJ1-1, with D perhaps matching TRBD1 (5 bases). The germline V gene encodes CDR1 SGHRS and CDR2 YFSETQ. The V gene lost 6 bases and the J gene lost 1 base, with 13 bases spanning the gap. This CDR3 is built from 14 residues. The CDR3 reads CASTHQTGNTEAFF. CDR3 in DNA: TGCGCCAGCACGCACCAAACAGGGAACACTGAAGCTTTCTTT.

CDR3 residues: CASSTGASGSTDTQYF. CDR3 bases: TGTGCCAGCAGCACAGGGGCTAGCGGGAGCACAGATACGCAGTATTTT. This sequence joins TRBV11-1 and TRBJ2-3; the D gene is possibly TRBD2 (8 bases). V was shortened by 5 bases and J by 0 bases, with 15 bases between the two germline ends. CDR3 length: 16 residues. Germline V gene data show CDR1 as SGHAT and CDR2 as FQDESV (reference sequence).

The chain is built from TRBV2 and TRBJ1-4; tentative D call: TRBD1 (5 bases). Germline values: CDR1 SNHLY, CDR2 FYNNEI. The CDR3 length is 16 residues. Trimming took 2 bases from V and 8 from J, leaving 18 bases between them. CDR3: CASSERLKGRGEKLFF. As DNA, the CDR3 is TGTGCCAGCAGTGAACGGTTGAAGGGGCGGGGGGAAAAACTGTTTTTT.

The chain has TRBV11-3 and TRBJ1-1; D is undetermined. V was cut by 2 bases and J by 4 bases, with 8 bases left in between. This CDR3 has 13 residues. The germline CDR1 and CDR2 sequences are SGHNT and YENEEA. The DNA of the CDR3 is TGTGCCAGCAGCTTATCAGGAACCACTGAAGCTTTCTTT. Protein sequence: CASSLSGTTEAFF.

CDR3 residues: CASSLERYNSPLHF. CDR3 in DNA: TGTGCCAGCAGCTTGGAACGGTATAATTCACCCCTCCACTTT. This chain uses TRBV5-6 with TRBJ1-6, with D uncertain. This CDR3 region has 14 residues. Germline V lookup: CDR1 SGHDT, CDR2 YYEEEE. Trimming left V 0 bases short and J 4 bases short, with 5 bases between.

This chain joins TRBV27 and TRBJ1-1, with a weak D call TRBD1 (5 bases). Germline CDR1 reads MNHEY; CDR2 reads SMNVEV (reference sequence). Trimming stripped 4 bases from V and 7 bases from J, with 10 bases between. The length of the CDR3 is 12 residues. CDR3 loop: CASSWRGGEAFF. The CDR3 bases are TGTGCCAGCAGTTGGAGGGGTGGTGAAGCTTTCTTT.

A remark on this clone: The germline gene is not matched at one end of the junction; a read error may be the cause. The chain links TRBV29-1 to TRBJ1-1; TRBD1 matches 7 bases. The CDR3 spans 10 residues. CDR1 is SQVTM, CDR2 ANQGSEA, per germline. The CDR3 region has the DNA TGCAGCGGTGAACAGGGGCAAGCTTTCTTT. It encodes CSGEQGQAFF.

The chain recombines TRBV28 with TRBJ1-1; a weak D match, TRBD1 (5 bases). Germline V gene sequence: CDR1 MDHEN, CDR2 SYDVKM. The V end lost 5 bases, the J end lost 6 bases, and 7 bases lay between the germline ends. The CDR3 consists of 11 residues. The CDR3 DNA sequence: TGTGCCAGCAGTCAGGGTCCTGAAGCTTTCTTT. This gives the protein CASSQGPEAFF.

This sequence joins TRBV18 and TRBJ1-2, with D possibly being TRBD1 (5 bases). CDR1 is KGHSH and CDR2 is LQKENI in the germline V gene. The V gene lost 0 bases and the J gene lost 6 bases, with 11 bases spanning the gap. CDR3 length: 14 amino acids. The CDR3 protein is CASSPPQGLDGYTF. In DNA, the CDR3 is TGTGCCAGCTCACCACCTCAGGGTTTGGATGGCTACACCTTC.

V usage is TRBV28 and J usage is TRBJ2-7; the D is unclear. The CDR3 spans 13 residues. V lost 2 bases and J 0 bases, leaving 5 bases between the germline ends. Looked up from germline, CDR1 is MDHEN and CDR2 is SYDVKM. The CDR3 spells CASSLTGSYEQYF. CDR3 nucleotide sequence: TGTGCCAGCAGTTTAACGGGCTCCTACGAGCAGTACTTC.

The genes are TRBV11-1 and TRBJ1-1; D gene ambiguous. V lost 5 bases to trimming and J lost 7 bases, with 17 bases between them. The CDR3 is made up of 14 amino acids. The germline V gene has CDR1 SGHAT and CDR2 FQDESV (reference sequence). This chain's CDR3 is CASSRREGAGEAFF. CDR3 coding DNA: TGTGCCAGCAGCCGCCGAGAGGGCGCAGGTGAAGCTTTCTTT.

This clone is a singleton in its sample. One junction end disagrees with the germline gene, perhaps due to a read error. The CDR3 coding sequence is TGTGCCAGCCCACCAGAGGCAGGACTGACCTACGAGCAGTACTTC. It codes for CASPPEAGLTYEQYF. The V and J genes are TRBV18 and TRBJ2-7; perhaps TRBD2 as D (5 bases). The V gene's germline CDR1 is KGHSH and CDR2 LQKENI. The CDR3 covers 15 residues.

The J gene is TRBJ1-2, the V gene TRBV25-1; 7 bases align to TRBD1. The CDR3 loop spans 14 amino acids. V gave up 7 bases and J gave up 4 bases; unmatched junction bases: 9. In germline, CDR1 is MGHDK, CDR2 SYGVNS. The CDR3 sequence: CASTFGTEGYGYTF. In DNA form, the CDR3 reads TGTGCCAGCACTTTCGGGACAGAAGGCTATGGCTACACCTTC.

J is TRBJ1-5 and V is TRBV29-1; 10 positions agree with TRBD1. The CDR3 length is 17 residues. Trimming at V came to 6 bases and at J to 0 bases, leaving 11 bases not matched to a gene. From germline, CDR1 is SQVTM and CDR2 ANQGSEA. The CDR3 spells CSVPGTGARYSNQPQHF. The CDR3 nucleotides are TGCAGCGTCCCTGGGACAGGGGCTCGATATAGCAATCAGCCCCAGCATTTT.

V is TRBV12-3 or TRBV12-4 and J is TRBJ1-2, with 7 bases matching TRBD1. The CDR3 sequence is 13 residues long. Trimming removed 5 bases from V and 4 bases from J; junction bases left unmatched: 4. Here the CDR3 DNA reads TGTGCCAGCAGTCCAGGGGGATCCTATGGCTACACCTTC. Translated: CASSPGGSYGYTF.

The sample holds one count of this clone. The V and J genes are TRBV4-2 and TRBJ1-5; D not resolved. V shed 4 bases and J shed 4 bases, with 14 bases lying between them. The CDR3 length is 15 residues. The germline V gene encodes CDR1 LGHNA and CDR2 YNFKEQ. The CDR3 DNA is TGTGCCAGCAGCCCCGGGATTCCCTTTAATCAGCCCCAGCATTTT. It codes for CASSPGIPFNQPQHF.

The genes are TRBV5-8 and TRBJ2-5, with TRBD2 as a possible D gene (7 bases). With 4 bases removed from V and 1 base from J, the gap between germline ends came to 11 bases. CDR3 length equals 14 residues. Per germline, CDR1 SGHTS and CDR2 YDEGEE. This chain's CDR3 is CASSPGGAQETQYF. The CDR3 coding sequence is TGTGCCAGCAGCCCTGGGGGGGCCCAAGAGACCCAGTACTTC.

The genes are TRBV19 and TRBJ2-2; 8 bases agree with TRBD1. The germline gives CDR1 LNHDA, CDR2 SQIVND (reference sequence). V lost 8 bases, J lost 6 bases, and 8 bases stayed unmatched. The CDR3 is made up of 14 amino acids. CDR3 sequence reads: CASSGRGQSGELFF. DNA of the CDR3: TGTGCCAGTTCAGGCAGGGGGCAATCCGGGGAGCTGTTTTTT.

The J gene is TRBJ1-1, the V gene TRBV6-1; 7 bases are shared with TRBD1. V lost 2 bases, J lost 8 bases, and 2 bases stayed unmatched. This CDR3 spans 12 amino acids. Germline V gene lookup returns CDR1 MNHNS and CDR2 SASEGT. The CDR3 protein is CASSEWTGEAFF. Here the CDR3 DNA reads TGTGCCAGCAGTGAATGGACAGGAGAAGCTTTCTTT.

This clone appeared once. V and J are TRBV4-1 and TRBJ2-7, with D possibly matching TRBD2 (6 bases). Trimming stripped 4 bases from V and 2 bases from J, with 24 bases between. There are 18 residues in the CDR3. Germline V gene lookup returns CDR1 MGHRA and CDR2 YSYEKL. The CDR3 loop is CASSLFASTRDSAYEQYF. As DNA, the CDR3 is TGCGCCAGCAGCCTCTTCGCGTCCACGAGGGACTCCGCCTACGAGCAGTACTTC.

The rearrangement links TRBV7-2 to TRBJ1-5, with D uncertain. The V end lost 0 bases, the J end lost 0 bases, and 9 bases lay between the germline ends. This CDR3 region has 16 residues. Germline lookup yields CDR1 SGHTA and CDR2 FQGNSA. The CDR3 DNA reads as TGTGCCAGCAGCTTAGCGCACAGCCTTAGCAATCAGCCCCAGCATTTT. It yields the protein CASSLAHSLSNQPQHF.

The chain links TRBV24-1 to TRBJ2-1; 12 nucleotides match TRBD2. Germline CDR1 reads KGHDR; CDR2 reads SFDVKD. J gave up 10 bases and V 4 bases, and 4 bases lay outside the gene matches. CDR3 length: 14 residues. CDR3 sequence: CATSEGLAGGEQFF. The CDR3 coding sequence is TGTGCCACCAGTGAGGGACTAGCGGGCGGGGAGCAGTTCTTC.

This clone was seen a handful of times. This chain uses TRBV15 with TRBJ1-4; D perhaps matches TRBD1 (6 bases). The CDR3 contains 15 residues. Germline CDR1 and CDR2: LNHNV and YYDKDF (reference sequence). V was clipped by 4 bases and J by 6 bases, with 15 bases between them. CDR3 DNA: TGTGCCACCAGCATCAACAGGGAAGGGGATGAAAAACTGTTTTTT. Protein: CATSINREGDEKLFF.

The CDR3 is CAISEQGGNTGELFF. The CDR3 coding sequence is TGTGCCATCAGTGAGCAGGGCGGGAACACCGGGGAGCTGTTTTTT. This chain uses TRBV10-3 with TRBJ2-2, with D tentatively TRBD1 (5 bases). This CDR3 is built from 15 residues. Trimming stripped 2 bases from V and 1 base from J, with 8 bases between. The V gene's germline CDR1 is ENHRY and CDR2 SYGVKD.

The chain uses TRBV30 and TRBJ1-2; D uncertain. V lost 0 bases and J lost 8, with 10 bases in between. CDR1 GTSNPN and CDR2 SVGIG come from the germline V gene (reference sequence). This CDR3 region has 12 residues. CDR3 sequence: CAWSVRGEGYTF. The CDR3 coding sequence is TGTGCCTGGAGTGTACGAGGAGAGGGCTACACCTTC.

The chain combines TRBV5-1 with TRBJ2-1; TRBD1 is a possible D gene (5 bases). This CDR3 comprises 15 residues. The V end was cut by 1 base, the J end by 2 bases, with 10 bases between. Looked up from germline, CDR1 is SGHRS and CDR2 is YFSETQ. CDR3 residues: CASSLFQGAYNEQFF. The CDR3 DNA reads as TGCGCCAGCAGCTTGTTTCAGGGCGCCTACAATGAGCAGTTCTTC.